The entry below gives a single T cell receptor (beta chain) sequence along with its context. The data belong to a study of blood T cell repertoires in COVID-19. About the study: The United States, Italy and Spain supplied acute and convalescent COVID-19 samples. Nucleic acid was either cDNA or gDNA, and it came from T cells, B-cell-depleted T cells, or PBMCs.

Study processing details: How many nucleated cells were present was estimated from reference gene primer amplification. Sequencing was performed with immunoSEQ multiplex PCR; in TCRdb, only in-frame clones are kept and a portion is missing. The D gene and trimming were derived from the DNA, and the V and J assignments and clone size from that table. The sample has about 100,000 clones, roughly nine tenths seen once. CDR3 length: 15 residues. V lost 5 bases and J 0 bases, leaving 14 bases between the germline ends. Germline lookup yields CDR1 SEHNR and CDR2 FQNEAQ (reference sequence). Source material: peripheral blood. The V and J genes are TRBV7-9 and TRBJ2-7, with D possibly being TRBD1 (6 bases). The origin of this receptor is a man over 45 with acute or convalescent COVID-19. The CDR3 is CASSLARGSSYEQYF. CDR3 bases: TGTGCCAGCAGCCTCGCTAGGGGGAGCTCCTACGAGCAGTACTTC.